The 23 T cell receptor beta chains presented below share a single source sample, sequenced in a study of OX40 agonist ivuxolimab in advanced cancers. Assay used: immunoSEQ multiplex PCR; TCRdb lists only in-frame clones, some missing. The sample holds about 38,000 clones, 80% to 90% seen once. The starting material was CD4+ or CD8+ T cells sorted from blood, obtained in a trial of the OX40 agonist ivuxolimab. Every receptor here comes from an adult with an advanced solid tumor such as melanoma, head and neck, liver or kidney cancer.

This chain links TRBV2 with TRBJ2-7; perhaps TRBD2 as D (6 bases). Trimming took 0 bases from V and 3 from J, leaving 9 bases between them. There are 14 residues in the CDR3. In germline, CDR1 is SNHLY, CDR2 FYNNEI. In nucleotides, the CDR3 is TGTGCCAGCAGTGAAGCGGAGGGACTCTACGAGCAGTACTTC. Translating it yields CASSEAEGLYEQYF.

This rearrangement joins TRBV7-9 to TRBJ2-7; possible D gene TRBD1, 5 bases. V lost 5 bases and J 3 bases, leaving 8 bases between the germline ends. Germline CDR1 and CDR2: SEHNR and FQNEAQ (reference sequence). CDR3 length: 12 residues. CDR3 nucleotides: TGTGCCAGCAGCGACAGCTTCTACGAGCAGTACTTC. Translating it yields CASSDSFYEQYF.

V gene TRBV7-2 combines with J gene TRBJ2-1; D is uncertain. Germline lookup yields CDR1 SGHTA and CDR2 FQGNSA. The V gene lost 2 bases and the J gene lost 6 bases, with 8 bases spanning the gap. This CDR3 contains 13 residues. CDR3 DNA sequence: TGTGCCAGCAGCTTATATTTGGGCAATGAGCAGTTCTTC. It yields the protein CASSLYLGNEQFF.

V is TRBV7-8 and J is TRBJ2-3, with TRBD2 matching 11 bases. Germline V lookup: CDR1 SGHVS, CDR2 FQNEAQ. V lost 5 bases, J lost 3 bases, and 7 bases stayed unmatched. This CDR3 spans 16 amino acids. This chain's CDR3 is CASSGVAGGPTDTQYF. The CDR3 bases are TGTGCCAGCAGCGGCGTAGCGGGGGGGCCTACAGATACGCAGTATTTT.

This rearrangement joins TRBV7-9 to TRBJ1-2, with TRBD1 identical over 12 bases. The V segment lost 3 bases and the J segment 4 bases; nucleotides outside the gene matches: 0. CDR3 length: 14 amino acids. CDR1 SEHNR and CDR2 FQNEAQ come from the germline V gene (reference sequence). The chain's CDR3 is CASSLGQGAYGYTF. The CDR3 nucleotides are TGTGCCAGCAGCTTGGGACAGGGGGCCTATGGCTACACCTTC.

This chain links TRBV5-4 with TRBJ2-6; 7 nucleotides align to TRBD1. This CDR3 has 17 residues. Per germline, CDR1 SGHNT and CDR2 YYREEE (reference sequence). V lost 4 bases and J lost 0; bases outside the gene matches: 7. CDR3 region: CASSPGTVLSGANVLTF. CDR3 sequence (DNA): TGTGCCAGCAGCCCCGGGACAGTGCTCTCTGGGGCCAACGTCCTGACTTTC.

On this clone itself: The sample has other DNA sequences that encode this CDR3 too. CDR3 coding DNA: TGTGCCAGCAGCTCCCAGGGTGAAGAACAGTACTTC. Its protein product is CASSSQGEEQYF. The rearrangement joins TRBV5-6 to TRBJ2-7; a possible D gene is TRBD1 (5 bases). The CDR3 runs to 12 residues. Trimming shortened V by 3 bases and J by 10 bases, and 14 bases separated the two germline ends. The V gene's germline CDR1 is SGHDT and CDR2 YYEEEE.

This chain connects TRBV10-3 to TRBJ1-5; no definite D call. The V gene's germline CDR1 is ENHRY and CDR2 SYGVKD. Between the trimmed V and J ends, which lost 11 bases and 3 bases, there was a span of 20 bases. The CDR3 loop spans 15 amino acids. The CDR3 coding sequence is TGTGCCTCCCGAAGCCCGGACTCTTCCAATCAGCCCCAGCATTTT. Amino acid sequence: CASRSPDSSNQPQHF.

The chain couples TRBV4-3 to TRBJ2-5; D perhaps matches TRBD2 (6 bases). Germline CDR1 and CDR2: LGHNA and YSLEER. The CDR3 length is 16 residues. V lost 0 bases, J lost 2 bases, and 13 bases lay in between. The CDR3 bases are TGCGCCAGCAGCCAAGAGCGCGGGGAGTGGCAAGAGACCCAGTACTTC. Its translation is CASSQERGEWQETQYF.

This clone was seen once. The rearrangement links TRBV7-9 to TRBJ1-5, with D possibly TRBD1 on 6 matching bases. Deletions cut 4 bases from V and 11 bases from J, with 15 bases between. CDR3 length: 13 amino acids. CDR1 and CDR2 (germline): SEHNR, FQNEAQ (reference sequence). The CDR3 region has the DNA TGTGCCAGCAGCTCCCCGGAGGGGGAAGCCCAGCATTTT. Amino acid sequence: CASSSPEGEAQHF. The entire variable domain, with the rest obtained from reference TRBV7-9 and TRBJ1-5, is as follows: DTGVSQNPRHKITKRGQNVTFRCDPISEHNRLYWYRQTLGQGPEFLTYFQNEAQLEKSRLLSDRFSAERPKGSFSTLEIQRTEQGDSAMYLCASSSPEGEAQHFGDGTRLSIL.

The chain recombines TRBV2 with TRBJ1-3; D gene uncertain. This CDR3 contains 13 residues. The V end lost 3 bases, the J end lost 4 bases, and 7 bases lay between the germline ends. The germline V gene has CDR1 SNHLY and CDR2 FYNNEI. The CDR3 DNA reads TGTGCCAGCAGTGATCGGGCCGGAAACACCATATATTTT. Translating gives CASSDRAGNTIYF.

V and J are TRBV13 and TRBJ1-3, with D uncertain. With 1 base removed from V and 5 bases from J, the gap between germline ends came to 12 bases. The CDR3 totals 15 residues. Germline CDR1 reads PRHDT; CDR2 reads FYEKMQ (reference sequence). This CDR3 is CASSLVGTTRNTIYF. The CDR3 coding sequence is TGTGCCAGCAGCTTAGTTGGCACTACCCGAAACACCATATATTTT.

V is TRBV27 and J is TRBJ1-1, with TRBD1 matching 9 bases. From germline, CDR1 is MNHEY and CDR2 SMNVEV (reference sequence). There are 16 residues in the CDR3. V lost 3 bases, J lost 0 bases, and 5 bases stayed unmatched. This CDR3 reads CASSLAGQGMNTEAFF. DNA of the CDR3: TGTGCCAGCAGTTTGGCGGGACAGGGAATGAACACTGAAGCTTTCTTT.

In its sample, this clone was seen once. This chain links TRBV27 with TRBJ2-3; D not certain. The CDR3 extends over 14 amino acids. CDR1 MNHEY and CDR2 SMNVEV come from the germline V gene (reference sequence). V lost 8 bases and J 3 bases, leaving 15 bases between the germline ends. In DNA form, the CDR3 reads TGTGCCAGCGGTCCAACACCCAAGACAGATACGCAGTATTTT. Translation: CASGPTPKTDTQYF.

The table lists this clone with a count of one. The V gene is TRBV7-9, the J gene TRBJ2-2; the match to TRBD2 covers 9 bases. Losses at the gene ends were 6 bases for V and 7 bases for J; bases not matched to a gene: 12. The CDR3 has 16 amino acids. In germline, CDR1 is SEHNR, CDR2 FQNEAQ (reference sequence). This CDR3 reads CASREQGLAAIGELFF. CDR3 bases: TGTGCCAGCAGAGAACAGGGACTAGCCGCGATCGGGGAGCTGTTTTTT.

This chain connects TRBV5-6 to TRBJ1-5; 8 bases line up with TRBD1. With V trimmed by 5 bases and J by 3 bases, 4 bases remained unmatched. CDR1 and CDR2 (germline): SGHDT, YYEEEE. This CDR3 is built from 14 residues. For the CDR3, the DNA is TGTGCCAGCAGAAAGACAGGGGCCAATCAGCCCCAGCATTTT. This translates into CASRKTGANQPQHF. Variable domain in full (rest from reference TRBV5-6 and TRBJ1-5): DAGVTQSPTHLIKTRGQQVTLRCSPKSGHDTVSWYQQALGQGPQFIFQYYEEEERQRGNFPDRFSGHQFPNYSSELNVNALLLGDSALYLCASRKTGANQPQHFGDGTRLSIL.

CDR3 protein: CASSQEEGGSGEQYF. DNA for the CDR3: TGTGCCAGCAGCCAAGAAGAGGGGGGTAGCGGCGAGCAGTACTTC. The rearrangement links TRBV4-2 to TRBJ2-7, with D perhaps matching TRBD1 or TRBD2 (6 bases each). From germline, CDR1 is LGHNA and CDR2 YNFKEQ. The CDR3 length is 15 residues. Trimming cost V 0 bases and J 6 bases, with 15 bases left between them.

This clone was detected only a few times. This chain joins TRBV9 and TRBJ1-1; D is uncertain. Per the germline V gene, CDR1 is SGDLS and CDR2 is YYNGEE. V lost 0 bases, J lost 5 bases, and 14 bases lay in between. This CDR3 spans 15 amino acids. The CDR3: CASSVEATRRTEAFF. CDR3 in DNA: TGTGCCAGCAGCGTAGAGGCAACTCGGAGGACTGAAGCTTTCTTT.

About this clone: The sample carries other DNA sequences with the same CDR3. V and J are TRBV19 and TRBJ2-7; D is perhaps TRBD2 (6 bases). Germline CDR1 is LNHDA and CDR2 is SQIVND (reference sequence). The CDR3 consists of 12 residues. V lost 6 bases and J 3 bases, leaving 9 bases between the germline ends. CDR3 residues: CASSATSYEQYF. The CDR3 DNA sequence: TGTGCCAGTAGCGCGACTAGCTACGAGCAGTACTTC. Filled out from reference TRBV19 and TRBJ2-7, the complete variable domain reads DGGITQSPKYLFRKEGQNVTLSCEQNLNHDAMYWYRQDPGQGLRLIYYSQIVNDFQKGDIAEGYSVSREKKESFPLTVTSAQKNPTAFYLCASSATSYEQYFGPGTRLTVT.

The chain employs TRBV15 and TRBJ1-1; 8 positions agree with TRBD1. This CDR3 has 16 amino acids. Germline V lookup: CDR1 LNHNV, CDR2 YYDKDF (reference sequence). J gave up 5 bases and V 0 bases, and 8 bases lay outside the gene matches. CDR3 sequence: CATSRDTDRGDTEAFF. The CDR3 coding sequence is TGTGCCACCAGCAGAGATACCGACAGGGGAGATACTGAAGCTTTCTTT.

The chain uses TRBV6-5 and TRBJ2-5, with D tentatively TRBD1 or TRBD2 (5 bases each). The germline V gene has CDR1 MNHEY and CDR2 SVGAGI. V shed 4 bases and J shed 6 bases, with 6 bases lying between them. The CDR3 consists of 11 residues. CDR3 bases: TGTGCCAGCAGTTGGGGACAGACCCAGTACTTC. This codes for CASSWGQTQYF.

The J gene is TRBJ1-1, the V gene TRBV2; 8 bases line up with TRBD1. Germline values: CDR1 SNHLY, CDR2 FYNNEI. V dropped 6 bases and J dropped 0; count of bases not matched to a gene: 0. This CDR3 has 13 amino acids. The CDR3 DNA is TGTGCCAGCAGGGACAGGGTGAACACTGAAGCTTTCTTT. Its translation: CASRDRVNTEAFF.

The sample holds a few counts of this clone. V and J are TRBV7-9 and TRBJ2-1; D could derive from TRBD1 or TRBD2 (5 bases each). The V and J ends lost 4 bases and 2 bases respectively, with 24 bases between them. The CDR3 has 19 amino acids. The germline V gene encodes CDR1 SEHNR and CDR2 FQNEAQ (reference sequence). The CDR3 DNA sequence: TGTGCCAGCAGCTCACCCCCGGGGTGGGGGAAGGACCCCTACAATGAGCAGTTCTTC. Amino acids: CASSSPPGWGKDPYNEQFF. Based on the CDR3 plus reference TRBV7-9 and TRBJ2-1, the full variable domain is DTGVSQNPRHKITKRGQNVTFRCDPISEHNRLYWYRQTLGQGPEFLTYFQNEAQLEKSRLLSDRFSAERPKGSFSTLEIQRTEQGDSAMYLCASSSPPGWGKDPYNEQFFGPGTRLTVL.